This TCR beta chain comes out of a study of technical replicates of blood from several donors. Assay used: immunoSEQ multiplex PCR; TCRdb lists only in-frame clones, some missing. The sample has 77,000 or so clones; around 90% are singletons. The V gene end was trimmed by 0 bases and the J gene end by 4 bases; junction bases not matched to a gene: 8. CDR3 size: 18 residues. Germline V gene data show CDR1 as SGHDN and CDR2 as FVKESK. The specimen was T cells isolated from PBMCs. The sequence was collected from a human donor in good health. The rearrangement uses TRBV14 and TRBJ2-2, with TRBD2 identical over 10 bases. The CDR3 DNA reads as TGTGCCAGCAGCCAAGATCGTTGGGGACTAGCGTTCACCGGGGAGCTGTTTTTT. It codes for CASSQDRWGLAFTGELFF.